These T cell receptor beta chains were read from a single sample in a study of shared T cell receptors in the human thymus. Assay: immunoSEQ multiplex PCR; the TCRdb copy retains only in-frame clones and omits some. Counted here are about 660,000 clones, approximately 90% occurring once; the ten biggest clones make up 0.0095% to 0.011%. These data also formed part of another study, on human thymus T cells.

The specimen was thymocytes. The source is a boy younger than two with a congenital heart defect. Both conserved end residues are trimmed from each CDR3.

J gene,V gene,CDR3 protein
TRBJ2-3,TRBV9,ASSVGREGSDTQY
TRBJ2-1,TRBV9,ASSSGTGVLYNEQF
TRBJ2-1,TRBV28,AGGISGGDEQF
TRBJ1-2,TRBV7-9,ASSFLLGRYGYT
TRBJ2-2,TRBV6-5,ASTFGTAKAGELF
TRBJ1-2,TRBV5-5,ASSGQGKDYGYT
TRBJ1-3,TRBV9,ASSLRGSLSGNTIY
TRBJ1-1,TRBV10-3,AISDRVYEAF
TRBJ2-3,TRBV25-1,ASSDPECRGLGTDTQY
TRBJ2-3,TRBV9,ASSVCPNPDTQY
TRBJ2-7,TRBV7-3,ASTQRREHHSYEQY
TRBJ2-2,TRBV5-6,ASSLEATGELF
-,TRBV2,ASRSAGGPYEQY
TRBJ2-7,TRBV19,ASSIALTGGPGEQY
TRBJ2-3,TRBV5-1,ASSLKSPTGEWAGGPDTQY
TRBJ2-7,TRBV4-3,ASSQEWDRDRYEQY
TRBJ2-7,TRBV27,ASSLDRVDSEQY
TRBJ2-7,TRBV7-2,ASSQTGELPPTYEQY
-,TRBV29-1,SGGRAIHEQY
TRBJ2-7,TRBV28,ASSPAGRAAIYEQY
TRBJ1-1,TRBV7-2,ASSNSMNTEAF